Shown below are 19 T cell receptor beta chains from a single sample sequenced in a study of T cells expressing NK-cell markers. TCRdb reprocessed the 5' RACE reads; each CDR3 protein has one entry and no DNA is given. Its table lists 440,000 or so distinct CDR3 sequences. The sequencing input was blood T cells: a sorted CD56 or NKG2C T cell subset, CD4+ or CD8+ T cells, or bulk PBMC T cells (not recorded which). Receptors were obtained from a woman aged 18-70 years in good health.

This chain joins TRBV5-1 and TRBJ2-5; TCRdb selects TRBD2, and the lack of DNA leaves this call unchecked. The CDR3 extends over 13 amino acids. Germline V lookup: CDR1 SGHRS, CDR2 YFSETQ. The CDR3 here is CASSGRTQETQYF.

The V call is TRBV4-1, the J call TRBJ2-5; TCRdb designates TRBD2, a call that cannot be tested without DNA. The CDR3 extends over 16 amino acids. Per the germline V gene, CDR1 is MGHRA and CDR2 is YSYEKL. The CDR3: CASSQLGAARWETQYF.

The V gene is TRBV9, the J gene TRBJ2-5; without DNA, the TCRdb call of TRBD1 cannot be checked. Germline-derived CDR1 and CDR2 are SGDLS and YYNGEE. This CDR3 contains 15 residues. This CDR3 reads CASSGGPTSKETQYF.

This rearrangement joins TRBV27 to TRBJ1-1; TCRdb names TRBD1, which stays unverified in the absence of DNA. CDR1 is MNHEY and CDR2 is SMNVEV in the germline V gene (reference sequence). CDR3 length: 16 residues. This CDR3 reads CASSSLLGTEQTEAFF.

The rearrangement uses TRBV12-3 or TRBV12-4 and TRBJ1-1; TCRdb lists TRBD1, though no DNA is available to test this call. This CDR3 has 13 residues. CDR3 sequence reads: CASSLVGEAEAFF.

The chain joins TRBV20-1 to TRBJ2-3; the TCRdb call, TRBD2, lacks DNA for checking. The CDR3 contains 13 residues. Germline V gene lookup returns CDR1 DFQATT and CDR2 SNEGSKA (reference sequence). The CDR3 sequence is CSDAGDLTDTQYF.

The rearrangement links TRBV29-1 to TRBJ2-1; with no DNA, the TCRdb D assignment of TRBD1 cannot be verified. The germline CDR1 and CDR2 sequences are SQVTM and ANQGSEA. This CDR3 region has 13 residues. This chain's CDR3 is CSVATSPGIEQFF.

This chain links TRBV20-1 with TRBJ1-6. CDR3 length: 13 amino acids. CDR1 DFQATT and CDR2 SNEGSKA come from the germline V gene (reference sequence). This chain's CDR3 is CSARGPNNSPLHF.

The chain couples TRBV28 to TRBJ1-6; the D call from TCRdb, TRBD1, cannot be confirmed without DNA. Germline CDR1 reads MDHEN; CDR2 reads SYDVKM. The CDR3 consists of 14 residues. The CDR3 protein is CASRFTGGASPLHF.

The chain has TRBV7-2 and TRBJ1-5; there is no DNA to check the TCRdb D call of TRBD1. This CDR3 has 12 residues. The V gene's germline CDR1 is SGHTA and CDR2 FQGNSA. The CDR3: CASSSKGQPQHF. Complete variable domain (other parts from reference TRBV7-2 and TRBJ1-5): GAGVSQSPSNKVTEKGKDVELRCDPISGHTALYWYRQSLGQGLEFLIYFQGNSAPDKSGLPSDRFSAERTGGSVSTLTIQRTQQEDSAVYLCASSSKGQPQHFGDGTRLSIL.

The chain couples TRBV29-1 to TRBJ2-1; lacking DNA, the TRBD2 call made by TCRdb goes unchecked. The CDR3 is 16 residues long. The germline CDR1 and CDR2 sequences are SQVTM and ANQGSEA. CDR3 sequence reads: CSVDGRAGESYNEQFF.

The chain carries TRBV25-1 and TRBJ2-5; TCRdb lists TRBD2, though no DNA is available to test this call. This CDR3 comprises 13 residues. The V gene's germline CDR1 is MGHDK and CDR2 SYGVNS. The CDR3 loop reads CASKLGGQETQYF.

The V call is TRBV9, the J call TRBJ2-3; the D call of TRBD2 rests on TCRdb alone, since no DNA is present to check it. CDR3 size: 15 residues. In germline, CDR1 is SGDLS, CDR2 YYNGEE. The CDR3 spells CASSVDGEGTDTQYF.

The rearrangement joins TRBV6-1 to TRBJ2-6; as DNA is missing, the TRBD1 call by TCRdb cannot be tested. Germline V gives CDR1 MNHNS, CDR2 SASEGT. This CDR3 contains 16 residues. CDR3: CASSTQGAAGANVLTF.

This chain connects TRBV12-3 or TRBV12-4 to TRBJ1-2. The CDR3 length is 14 residues. The CDR3 sequence is CASSLGSAGYGYTF.

The gene calls are TRBV29-1 and TRBJ2-3; there is no DNA to check the TCRdb D call of TRBD1. CDR1 and CDR2 from the germline V gene are SQVTM and ANQGSEA. The CDR3 length is 14 residues. The chain's CDR3 is CSVSSPGPTDTQYF.

This chain links TRBV19 with TRBJ2-1; TCRdb's D gene call, TRBD1, goes unchecked for lack of DNA. CDR1 is LNHDA and CDR2 is SQIVND in the germline V gene (reference sequence). The CDR3 length is 14 residues. The CDR3: CASSVGQGRNEQFF.

The chain combines TRBV28 with TRBJ2-1; absent DNA, TCRdb's TRBD1 call cannot be checked. This CDR3 contains 14 residues. Germline CDR1 MDHEN, CDR2 SYDVKM. CDR3 sequence: CASSPPTGGGEQFF.

The chain carries TRBV4-3 and TRBJ2-2; TCRdb lists TRBD1, though no DNA is available to test this call. The CDR3 has 15 amino acids. Germline V gene lookup returns CDR1 LGHNA and CDR2 YSLEER. CDR3 loop: CASSQAGGNTGELFF.